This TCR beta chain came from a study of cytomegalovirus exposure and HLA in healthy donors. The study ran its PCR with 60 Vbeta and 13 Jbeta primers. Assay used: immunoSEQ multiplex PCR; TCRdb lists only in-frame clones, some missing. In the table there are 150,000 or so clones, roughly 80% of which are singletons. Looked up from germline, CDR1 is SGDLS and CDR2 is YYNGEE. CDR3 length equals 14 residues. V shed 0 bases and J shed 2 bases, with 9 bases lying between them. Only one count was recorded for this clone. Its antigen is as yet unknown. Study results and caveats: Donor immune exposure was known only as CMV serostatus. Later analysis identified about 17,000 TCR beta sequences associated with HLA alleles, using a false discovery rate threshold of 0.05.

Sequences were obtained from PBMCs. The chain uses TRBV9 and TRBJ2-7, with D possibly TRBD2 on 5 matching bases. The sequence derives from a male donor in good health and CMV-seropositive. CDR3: CASSVAGRTYEQYF. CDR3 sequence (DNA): TGTGCCAGCAGCGTAGCGGGGAGAACCTACGAGCAGTACTTC. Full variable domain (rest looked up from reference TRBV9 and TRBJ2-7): DSGVTQTPKHLITATGQRVTLRCSPRSGDLSVYWYQQSLDQGLQFLIQYYNGEERAKGNILERFSAQQFPDLHSELNLSSLELGDSALYFCASSVAGRTYEQYFGPGTRLTVT.